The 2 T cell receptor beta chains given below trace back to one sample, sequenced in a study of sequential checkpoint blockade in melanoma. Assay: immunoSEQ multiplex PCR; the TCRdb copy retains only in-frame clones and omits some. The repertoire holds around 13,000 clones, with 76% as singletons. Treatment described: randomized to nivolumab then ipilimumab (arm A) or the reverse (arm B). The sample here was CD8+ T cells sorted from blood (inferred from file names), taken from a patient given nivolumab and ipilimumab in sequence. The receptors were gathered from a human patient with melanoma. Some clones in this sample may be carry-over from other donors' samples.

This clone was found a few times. CDR3 nucleotides: TGTGCCAGCAGTTTATTTGGGACAGGACGGCTTGGCTACACCTTC. This translates into CASSLFGTGRLGYTF. The V gene is TRBV27, the J gene TRBJ1-2, with 8 bases fitting TRBD1. Trimming at V came to 1 base and at J to 7 bases, leaving 8 bases not matched to a gene. CDR1 MNHEY and CDR2 SMNVEV come from the germline V gene (reference sequence). The CDR3 length is 15 residues.

In DNA, the CDR3 is TGTGCCAGCAGTAAGACAGGTTGGGAGACCCAGTACTTC. Residues: CASSKTGWETQYF. The V gene is TRBV27, the J gene TRBJ2-5, with D possibly being TRBD1 (6 bases). This CDR3 region has 13 residues. From germline, CDR1 is MNHEY and CDR2 SMNVEV (reference sequence). V lost 5 bases to trimming and J lost 5 bases, with 12 bases between them.